What follows is one T cell receptor (beta chain) and its context. The data belong to a study of blood T cell repertoires in COVID-19. In the original analysis: The assay estimated nucleated cells by amplifying reference gene primers. Data came from immunoSEQ multiplex PCR; TCRdb stores just in-frame clones and leaves some out. For V, J and clone size, that table is used; D and trimming come from the DNA. Among 250,000 to 300,000 clones listed, around 83% were seen once. Adults between about 18 and 95 years of age took part from about two dozen US areas. During the 2 weeks before they entered the study, exposed participants had met someone with a PCR-confirmed or clinician-diagnosed COVID-19 case. This TCR came from a woman in her forties or fifties who had been exposed to COVID-19. Sequenced input: PBMCs or T cells enriched from blood (not recorded which).

The CDR3 region has the DNA TGCGCCAGCAGCGCTCCGGGACAGGGCACAGATACGCAGTATTTT. It yields the protein CASSAPGQGTDTQYF. The V call is TRBV5-1, the J call TRBJ2-3; 8 positions agree with TRBD1. This CDR3 comprises 15 residues. The V gene end was trimmed by 4 bases and the J gene end by 1 base; junction bases not matched to a gene: 5. The germline V gene encodes CDR1 SGHRS and CDR2 YFSETQ.